Listed here are 14 T cell receptor beta chains from one sample, sequenced in a study of blood T cell repertoires in COVID-19. Profiling relied on immunoSEQ multiplex PCR, and the TCRdb table lists in-frame clones only, not all of them. The data hold 150,000 to 200,000 clones, with roughly 82% observed a single time. The sample taken for sequencing was peripheral blood. Receptors originate from a woman in her 30s with acute or convalescent COVID-19.

J is TRBJ2-7 and V is TRBV11-2, with D perhaps TRBD1 (5 bases). The CDR3 spans 15 residues. Germline-derived CDR1 and CDR2 are SGHAT and FQNNGV. With 1 base removed from V and 1 base from J, the gap between germline ends came to 11 bases. The CDR3 nucleotides read TGTGCCAGCAGCTTAGGCCCAGGGCCATCCTACGAGCAGTACTTC. This codes for CASSLGPGPSYEQYF.

This clone has only one observation. The chain uses TRBV10-1 and TRBJ2-3, with D hard to call. This CDR3 contains 12 residues. Germline V gives CDR1 WNHNN, CDR2 SYGVQD (reference sequence). V lost 2 bases and J lost 9, with 9 bases in between. The CDR3 coding sequence is TGCGCCAGCAGTGAGCAGGATGAGACGCAGTATTTT. Protein product: CASSEQDETQYF.

The V call is TRBV27, the J call TRBJ2-7; TRBD1 matches at 9 bases. Trimming at V came to 4 bases and at J to 0 bases, leaving 7 bases not matched to a gene. The CDR3 has 16 amino acids. The germline gives CDR1 MNHEY, CDR2 SMNVEV (reference sequence). CDR3 sequence reads: CASSSTGGFSSYEQYF. The CDR3 nucleotides read TGTGCCAGCAGTTCCACAGGGGGCTTTAGCTCCTACGAGCAGTACTTC.

This clone was observed a single time. The V call is TRBV5-1, the J call TRBJ2-3; 8 bases align to TRBD1. CDR3 size: 16 residues. CDR1 and CDR2 (germline): SGHRS, YFSETQ. V shed 3 bases and J 1 base; nucleotides not matched to a gene: 7. The CDR3 loop is CASSWTGNPRTDTQYF. The CDR3, as DNA: TGCGCCAGCAGCTGGACAGGGAACCCTCGCACAGATACGCAGTATTTT.

This clone showed up just a few times. The gene calls are TRBV6-4 and TRBJ2-3; a weak D match, TRBD1 (6 bases). The CDR3 loop spans 14 amino acids. V was shortened by 3 bases and J by 0 bases, with 7 bases between the two germline ends. CDR1 is MRHNA, CDR2 SNTAGT, per germline. In DNA form, the CDR3 reads TGTGCCAGCAGTGAAAGGGGGAGCACAGATACGCAGTATTTT. Amino acids: CASSERGSTDTQYF.

The chain employs TRBV7-2 and TRBJ1-6; possibly TRBD1 for D (5 bases). The CDR3 consists of 15 residues. Germline assignment: CDR1 SGHTA and CDR2 FQGNSA. V lost 1 base, J lost 8 bases, and 12 bases lay in between. In DNA form, the CDR3 reads TGTGCCAGCAGCTTAGAGTCGGGGGGGGATTCACCCCTCCACTTT. Translation: CASSLESGGDSPLHF.

This clone was found a few times. The chain joins TRBV5-1 to TRBJ1-1; a weak D match, TRBD1 (5 bases). The CDR3 is 14 amino acids. Between the trimmed V and J ends, which lost 2 bases and 7 bases, there was a span of 15 bases. Germline V lookup: CDR1 SGHRS, CDR2 YFSETQ. The CDR3 spells CASSFRQGLFEAFF. The CDR3 bases are TGCGCCAGCAGCTTTCGGCAGGGCCTGTTTGAAGCTTTCTTT.

The rearrangement uses TRBV2 and TRBJ2-1; the D gene is possibly TRBD2 (5 bases). The CDR3 is 15 residues long. The germline V gene has CDR1 SNHLY and CDR2 FYNNEI. V lost 7 bases to trimming and J lost 5 bases, with 18 bases between them. The CDR3 sequence is CASIYSGGDHNEQFF. CDR3 coding DNA: TGTGCCAGCATCTACAGCGGAGGAGATCACAATGAGCAGTTCTTC.

The V gene is TRBV5-1, the J gene TRBJ2-5; 7 bases line up with TRBD1. The V and J ends lost 3 bases and 5 bases, in that order; junction bases with no gene match: 4. The germline V gene has CDR1 SGHRS and CDR2 YFSETQ. This CDR3 has 13 residues. The DNA for the CDR3 is TGCGCCAGCAGCTATGGGACAGACGAGACCCAGTACTTC. The encoded protein is CASSYGTDETQYF.

The gene calls are TRBV27 and TRBJ2-2, with 8 bases fitting TRBD2. The germline V gene encodes CDR1 MNHEY and CDR2 SMNVEV (reference sequence). V trimming: 4 bases; J trimming: 7 bases; junction bases outside the gene matches: 8. The CDR3 loop spans 15 amino acids. Here the CDR3 DNA reads TGTGCCAGCAGTTCCCGAAGCGGGAGCCACGGGGAGCTGTTTTTT. This gives the protein CASSSRSGSHGELFF.

V gene TRBV5-3 combines with J gene TRBJ2-1; a possible D gene is TRBD2 (6 bases). TRBV5-3 falls under the ORF class, with uncertain function. The V end lost 6 bases, the J end lost 4 bases, and 17 bases lay between the germline ends. CDR3 size: 15 residues. The CDR3 bases are TGTGCCAGAAACCCCGGGACTTTCTATTACAATGAGCAGTTCTTC. It is translated as CARNPGTFYYNEQFF.

The chain employs TRBV4-1 and TRBJ1-1; 7 bases fit TRBD1. The CDR3 covers 13 residues. V lost 1 base and J lost 12; bases outside the gene matches: 8. Germline V lookup: CDR1 MGHRA, CDR2 YSYEKL. DNA of the CDR3: TGCGCCAGCAGCCAAGCGGGGACAGTAAAGACTTTCTTT. It is translated as CASSQAGTVKTFF.

V is TRBV7-2 and J is TRBJ2-1, with TRBD1 matching 11 bases. This CDR3 is built from 15 residues. Germline trimming cut 6 bases from V and 6 bases from J; bases unmatched to any gene: 7. CDR1 and CDR2 from the germline V gene are SGHTA and FQGNSA. CDR3 protein: CASRRDRGEVNEQFF. CDR3 DNA sequence: TGTGCCAGCAGACGGGACAGGGGGGAAGTCAATGAGCAGTTCTTC. The full variable domain, rest sourced from reference TRBV7-2 and TRBJ2-1, is GAGVSQSPSNKVTEKGKDVELRCDPISGHTALYWYRQSLGQGLEFLIYFQGNSAPDKSGLPSDRFSAERTGGSVSTLTIQRTQQEDSAVYLCASRRDRGEVNEQFFGPGTRLTVL.

The chain employs TRBV9 and TRBJ2-3; 7 bases map to TRBD2. This CDR3 region has 15 residues. Germline loops: CDR1 SGDLS, CDR2 YYNGEE. Trimming took 5 bases from V and 2 from J; bases not matched to a gene: 8. This chain's CDR3 is CASRPAGTHTDTQYF. The CDR3 DNA sequence: TGTGCCAGCAGACCAGCGGGGACCCACACAGATACGCAGTATTTT.